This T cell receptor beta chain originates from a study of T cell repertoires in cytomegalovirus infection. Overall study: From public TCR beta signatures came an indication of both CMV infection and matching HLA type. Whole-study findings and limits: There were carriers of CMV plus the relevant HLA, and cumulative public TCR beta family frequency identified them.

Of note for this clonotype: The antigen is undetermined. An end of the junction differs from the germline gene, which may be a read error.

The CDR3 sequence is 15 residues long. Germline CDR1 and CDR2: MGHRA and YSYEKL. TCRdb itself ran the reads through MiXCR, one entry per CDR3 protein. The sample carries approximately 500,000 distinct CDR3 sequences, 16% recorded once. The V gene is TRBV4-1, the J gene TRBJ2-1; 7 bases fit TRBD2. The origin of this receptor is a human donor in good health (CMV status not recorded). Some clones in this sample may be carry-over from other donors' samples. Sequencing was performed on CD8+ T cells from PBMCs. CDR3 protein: CASSQASGPYNEQFF. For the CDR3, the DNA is TGTGCCAGCAGCCAAGCTAGCGGTCCCTACAATGAGCAGTTCTTC.